What follows are 13 T cell receptor beta chains derived from one specimen sequenced in a study of a mutant IDH1 vaccine in newly diagnosed glioma (TCRdb year 2021). Receptors were amplified or captured by the immunoSEQ multiplex PCR assay. Imported from immuneACCESS, the table was reduced by TCRdb to in-frame sequences with V and J called. These copies leave out some clones; in studies compared against another copy, an unresolved V gene accounts for under half, and the cause of the remainder is not known. Counted in this sample were tens of thousands of clones; around 80% of them appeared once. The biggest ten clones account for roughly 6% of the sample. Per the publication, the time point label means: week 23, last vaccination. Each vaccine dose was 300 ug of a 20-mer mutant IDH1 peptide in Montanide, given subcutaneously with topical imiquimod. Their cognate antigens are unknown. The specimen comprised PBMCs, sampled from a glioma patient whose treatment included an IDH1 peptide vaccine. Receptors were obtained from a man aged 35 to 55 with glioma.

This sequence joins TRBV29-1 and TRBJ1-1; TRBD1 matches at 7 bases. CDR1 and CDR2 from the germline V gene are SQVTM and ANQGSEA. The CDR3 has 13 amino acids. V lost 5 bases to trimming and J lost 3 bases; unmatched junction nucleotides: 6. The CDR3 loop is CSVSFTGDTEAFF. The CDR3 DNA reads TGCAGCGTTTCTTTTACAGGGGACACTGAAGCTTTCTTT.

The J gene is TRBJ2-3, the V gene TRBV4-2; perhaps TRBD1 as D (7 bases). Germline values: CDR1 LGHNA, CDR2 YNFKEQ. The length of the CDR3 is 17 residues. V lost 0 bases and J 1 base, leaving 14 bases between the germline ends. In nucleotides, the CDR3 is TGTGCCAGCAGCCAAGATACTAGCCAGGGGGGCACAGATACGCAGTATTTT. Translating it yields CASSQDTSQGGTDTQYF.

In the case of this clone: One end of the junction fails to match germline, which may point to a read error. The rearrangement uses TRBV5-1 and TRBJ2-2, with 8 bases fitting TRBD1. Germline CDR1 reads SGHRS; CDR2 reads YFSETQ. This CDR3 is 14 amino acids long. CDR3 sequence: CASTLDREAGELFF. DNA of the CDR3: TGCGCCAGCACCTTGGACAGGGAGGCCGGGGAGCTGTTTTTT.

This clone is labeled medium-sized. The genes are TRBV6-1 and TRBJ2-7; 8 positions agree with TRBD2. Germline V gene lookup returns CDR1 MNHNS and CDR2 SASEGT. V shed 1 base and J 0 bases; nucleotides not matched to a gene: 2. The length of the CDR3 is 15 residues. This CDR3 is CASSEDSGASYEQYF. The CDR3 nucleotides are TGTGCCAGCAGTGAAGATAGCGGGGCCTCCTACGAGCAGTACTTC.

This CDR3 reads CASSLALSSYEQYF. CDR3 DNA: TGCGCCAGCAGCTTGGCGTTAAGCTCCTACGAGCAGTACTTC. The rearrangement links TRBV5-1 to TRBJ2-7; D is uncertain. The ends were cut back, 0 bases at V and 0 bases at J, with 7 bases in the middle. This CDR3 has 14 residues. Looked up from germline, CDR1 is SGHRS and CDR2 is YFSETQ.

This rearrangement joins TRBV7-9 to TRBJ1-1, with D perhaps TRBD1 (5 bases). The germline CDR1 and CDR2 sequences are SEHNR and FQNEAQ (reference sequence). The CDR3 loop spans 11 amino acids. Deletions cut 3 bases from V and 10 bases from J, with 9 bases between. In nucleotides, the CDR3 is TGTGCCAGCAGCTTCGGACAAGGAGCTTTCTTT. The encoded protein is CASSFGQGAFF.

Only a few counts were recorded for this clone. The gene calls are TRBV27 and TRBJ2-7; the match to TRBD1 covers 11 bases. The germline gives CDR1 MNHEY, CDR2 SMNVEV (reference sequence). The J segment lost 4 bases and the V segment lost 6 bases, leaving 8 bases of the junction unmatched. The CDR3 spans 15 residues. The CDR3 loop reads CASSEAGTGGYEQYF. In nucleotides, the CDR3 is TGTGCCAGCAGCGAGGCCGGGACAGGGGGTTACGAGCAGTACTTC.

This chain uses TRBV7-9 with TRBJ2-3; 8 bases map to TRBD2. Germline assignment: CDR1 SEHNR and CDR2 FQNEAQ (reference sequence). The CDR3 sequence is 18 residues long. V dropped 5 bases and J dropped 2; count of bases not matched to a gene: 15. The DNA for the CDR3 is TGTGCCAGCAGCCCGGATTGGGGGCGGGGGGCCCTCACAGATACGCAGTATTTT. Its translation is CASSPDWGRGALTDTQYF.

The chain couples TRBV5-1 to TRBJ2-7; 9 nucleotides match TRBD2. CDR1 SGHRS and CDR2 YFSETQ come from the germline V gene. V was pared by 3 bases and J by 0 bases, with 4 bases of the junction left unmatched. This CDR3 region has 15 residues. This CDR3 reads CASSSIAGASYEQYF. Here the CDR3 DNA reads TGCGCCAGCAGCTCTATAGCGGGGGCCTCCTACGAGCAGTACTTC.

As concerns this clone: One junction end disagrees with the germline gene, perhaps due to a read error. V gene TRBV15 combines with J gene TRBJ2-7, with D perhaps matching TRBD1 (6 bases). This CDR3 is built from 13 residues. Germline V CDR1 and CDR2: LNHNV, YYDKDF (reference sequence). The CDR3 sequence: CATSSSLRGILDF. As DNA, the CDR3 is TGTGCCACCAGTTCTAGCCTTAGGGGGATACTGGACTTC. Based on the CDR3 plus reference TRBV15 and TRBJ2-7, the full variable domain is DAMVIQNPRYQVTQFGKPVTLSCSQTLNHNVMYWYQQKSSQAPKLLFHYYDKDFNNEADTPDNFQSRRPNTSFCFLDIRSPGLGDTAMYLCATSSSLRGILDFGPGTRLTVT.

Only one count was recorded for this clone. The chain links TRBV5-4 to TRBJ2-7; the match to TRBD1 covers 7 bases. Looked up from germline, CDR1 is SGHNT and CDR2 is YYREEE (reference sequence). The CDR3 is 14 amino acids. J lost 2 bases, V lost 0 bases, and 2 bases had no gene match. CDR3 bases: TGTGCCAGCAGCTTGGTGGGACAGACCTACGAGCAGTACTTC. This translates into CASSLVGQTYEQYF. Variable domain in full (rest from reference TRBV5-4 and TRBJ2-7): ETGVTQSPTHLIKTRGQQVTLRCSSQSGHNTVSWYQQALGQGPQFIFQYYREEENGRGNFPPRFSGLQFPNYSSELNVNALELDDSALYLCASSLVGQTYEQYFGPGTRLTVT.

This clone was found once. The chain has TRBV5-4 and TRBJ2-3; D uncertain. The germline CDR1 and CDR2 sequences are SGHNT and YYREEE (reference sequence). This CDR3 has 13 amino acids. Trimming took off 4 bases at V and 4 bases at J, with 10 bases between the two ends. The CDR3 is CASSRSPPDTQYF. CDR3 nucleotides: TGTGCCAGCAGCCGTTCCCCGCCAGATACGCAGTATTTT.

This clone showed up just a few times. This rearrangement joins TRBV19 to TRBJ2-7; the match to TRBD1 covers 11 bases. The CDR3 length is 14 residues. Unmatched junction bases numbered 6, after V lost 5 bases and J lost 6 bases. CDR1 and CDR2 from the germline V gene are LNHDA and SQIVND (reference sequence). The CDR3 DNA reads TGTGCCAGTAGTCCACGGACAGGGGGCGGCGAGCAGTACTTC. Its translation: CASSPRTGGGEQYF.